This T cell receptor (beta chain) was found in a study of T-cell reconstitution after alpha-beta-depleted transplantation in children. Whole-study results and caveats: High day-60 TCRbeta diversity in some patients came from surviving recipient T cells and thymic progenitors. Reportedly, only several hundred clones from non-depleted graft cells drove alpha-beta T-cell counts at about two months.

Preparation of the TCRbeta library used unique molecular identifiers. TCRdb fed the PCR reads into MiXCR, producing one record per CDR3 protein. The sample carries around 110,000 distinct CDR3 sequences, over 9% recorded once. The CDR3 is 15 amino acids. Losses at the gene ends were 0 bases for V and 6 bases for J; bases not matched to a gene: 2. Germline V CDR1 and CDR2: MGHRA, YSYEKL. Note on this clonotype: What it recognizes is unknown.

The sequenced sample was PBMCs, obtained before TCRalphabeta/CD19-depleted stem cell transplant. The clonotype was recovered from a boy between 2 and 15 years old with acute lymphoblastic leukemia, due to receive a stem cell transplant. V usage is TRBV4-1 and J usage is TRBJ2-2, with 9 bases lining up with TRBD2. CDR3 bases: TGCGCCAGCAGCCAAGACCCTAGCGGGGCCGGGGAGCTGTTTTTT. Its translation: CASSQDPSGAGELFF.